The clone carrying this T cell receptor (beta chain) has a single count. Per the study methods: Reference gene primer amplification in the assay estimated nucleated cell counts. Only in-frame clones appear in the TCRdb table, and some are missing; sequencing was by immunoSEQ multiplex PCR. V, J and clone size are those of that table, while D and trimming were read from the DNA. Of 100,000 to 120,000 clones in the sample, roughly 82% were seen once. CDR3 length: 15 amino acids. The V gene lost 4 bases and the J gene lost 7 bases, with 19 bases spanning the gap. Germline loops: CDR1 GTSNPN, CDR2 SVGIG (reference sequence). The sample is drawn from a study of blood T cell repertoires in COVID-19. Study at large: Donors in the United States, Italy and Spain gave samples during acute or convalescent COVID-19.

The receptor's source is a woman aged 55-70 years with acute or convalescent COVID-19. V and J are TRBV30 and TRBJ2-2; TRBD1 might be the D (6 bases). The sample taken for sequencing was peripheral blood. For the CDR3, the DNA is TGTGCCTGGACACAGGGATCTATATTGGGCGGGGAGCTGTTTTTT. It yields the protein CAWTQGSILGGELFF.